A single sample gave rise to the 25 T cell receptor beta chains below, sequenced in a study of CD8 T cells in ankylosing spondylitis. Study-level findings and limits: Characteristic, it appeared, of ankylosing spondylitis blood was a TCR beta motif of fewer than 10 highly homologous variants.

MiXCR, run by TCRdb on the 5' RACE reads, gives a single entry per CDR3 protein. The sample has almost 400,000 distinct CDR3 sequences; about 20% are singletons. Their target antigens are unknown. Sequences were obtained from blood, either unsorted or a sorted T cell fraction (not recorded which). Receptors originate from a male donor with ankylosing spondylitis.

This clonotype was recorded many times. This chain joins TRBV18 and TRBJ2-7; no firm D call. The ends were cut back, 0 bases at V and 3 bases at J, with 12 bases in the middle. Germline assignment: CDR1 KGHSH and CDR2 LQKENI. CDR3 length equals 15 residues. The DNA of the CDR3 is TGTGCCAGCTCACCACCTTTCGGCGAACTCTACGAGCAGTACTTC. It specifies CASSPPFGELYEQYF.

This clonotype was recorded at least ten times. The chain couples TRBV12-3 or TRBV12-4 to TRBJ2-5; TRBD2 is a possible D gene (5 bases). The CDR3 contains 15 residues. V was pared by 6 bases and J by 5 bases, with 19 bases between. The CDR3 protein is CASSHRFGDGETQYF. CDR3 sequence (DNA): TGTGCCAGCAGCCACCGGTTCGGGGATGGCGAGACCCAGTACTTC.

This CDR3 reads CAVATGTGLYEQYF. The CDR3 region has the DNA TGTGCCGTAGCCACCGGGACAGGGCTCTACGAGCAGTACTTC. The chain recombines TRBV10-3 with TRBJ2-7; 9 nucleotides line up with TRBD1. J lost 3 bases, V lost 11 bases, and 11 bases had no gene match. Germline lookup yields CDR1 ENHRY and CDR2 SYGVKD. The CDR3 covers 14 residues.

In its sample, this clonotype was seen many times. The genes are TRBV29-1 and TRBJ2-2, with D perhaps matching TRBD2 (6 bases). The CDR3 consists of 15 residues. V gave up 6 bases and J gave up 7 bases, with 21 bases separating them. Germline V gene sequence: CDR1 SQVTM, CDR2 ANQGSEA. The CDR3 loop reads CSVRIPGERNGELFF. As DNA, the CDR3 is TGCAGCGTCCGAATCCCGGGGGAAAGGAACGGGGAGCTGTTTTTT.

This chain connects TRBV9 to TRBJ1-4, with no clear D. This CDR3 comprises 14 residues. Germline assignment: CDR1 SGDLS and CDR2 YYNGEE. Trimming removed 2 bases at V and 6 bases at J, with 11 bases between. The CDR3 loop is CASSVDVLDEKLFF. The CDR3 region has the DNA TGTGCCAGCAGCGTCGATGTCTTAGATGAAAAACTGTTTTTT.

This clonotype came up a few times. The chain joins TRBV20-1 to TRBJ2-1; 14 bases align to TRBD2. In germline, CDR1 is DFQATT, CDR2 SNEGSKA (reference sequence). CDR3 length: 20 amino acids. Trimming removed 3 bases from V and 2 bases from J; junction bases left unmatched: 15. CDR3 sequence: CSASTGLAGGILRTYNEQFF. The CDR3 DNA follows: TGCAGTGCTAGTACCGGACTAGCGGGAGGCATCTTACGAACCTACAATGAGCAGTTCTTC.

The chain carries TRBV6-1 and TRBJ2-2; 10 nucleotides align to TRBD2. The CDR3 has 18 amino acids. From germline, CDR1 is MNHNS and CDR2 SASEGT. J was trimmed by 0 bases and V by 6 bases; bases with no gene match: 10. The chain's CDR3 is CASRNPPGLATNTGELFF. The CDR3 DNA reads TGTGCCAGCAGGAACCCGCCGGGACTAGCGACGAACACCGGGGAGCTGTTTTTT.

This clonotype was counted at least ten times. The V call is TRBV20-1, the J call TRBJ2-5; the match to TRBD2 covers 16 bases. Germline V CDR1 and CDR2: DFQATT, SNEGSKA (reference sequence). The V gene end was trimmed by 5 bases and the J gene end by 0 bases; junction bases not matched to a gene: 9. The CDR3 spans 18 residues. In DNA form, the CDR3 reads TGCAGTGCTCCGCCGGGACTAGCGGGAGGGGGGTACCAAGAGACCCAGTACTTC. This codes for CSAPPGLAGGGYQETQYF.

The V gene is TRBV12-3 or TRBV12-4, the J gene TRBJ2-6; 7 bases fit TRBD1. The CDR3 is 16 residues long. J gave up 0 bases and V 6 bases, and 5 bases lay outside the gene matches. The CDR3: CASRRDSYSGANVLTF. CDR3 nucleotides: TGTGCCAGCAGAAGGGACAGCTACTCTGGGGCCAACGTCCTGACTTTC.

This clonotype was picked up a small number of times. CDR3 in amino acids: CASSRTSTNEKLFF. CDR3 nucleotides: TGTGCCAGCAGTAGGACTTCAACTAATGAAAAACTGTTTTTT. The J gene is TRBJ1-4, the V gene TRBV6-1; D ambiguous. The germline gives CDR1 MNHNS, CDR2 SASEGT. The CDR3 has 14 amino acids. Trimming took 5 bases from V and 0 from J, leaving 7 bases between them.

The V and J genes are TRBV29-1 and TRBJ2-2; 10 nucleotides agree with TRBD2. The germline CDR1 and CDR2 sequences are SQVTM and ANQGSEA. V was pared by 5 bases and J by 5 bases, with 5 bases of the junction left unmatched. The CDR3 totals 14 residues. The CDR3 region has the DNA TGCAGCGTTAATGGACTAGCGGCAACCGGGGAGCTGTTTTTT. This sequence encodes CSVNGLAATGELFF.

This clonotype has at least ten counts. The gene calls are TRBV20-1 and TRBJ2-5; 8 bases are shared with TRBD1. J was trimmed by 5 bases and V by 8 bases; bases with no gene match: 7. The CDR3 consists of 12 residues. Germline CDR1 DFQATT, CDR2 SNEGSKA (reference sequence). This chain's CDR3 is CSLVRGRETQYF. The DNA of the CDR3 is TGCAGTCTAGTCAGGGGGCGGGAGACCCAGTACTTC.

This clonotype was picked up many times. This sequence joins TRBV5-1 and TRBJ1-1, with 10 bases that match TRBD1. The CDR3 spans 14 residues. Per the germline V gene, CDR1 is SGHRS and CDR2 is YFSETQ. Trimming removed 4 bases from V and 5 bases from J; junction bases left unmatched: 5. The CDR3 is CASSGQGVLTEAFF. Written as DNA, the CDR3 is TGCGCCAGCAGCGGACAGGGGGTGTTGACTGAAGCTTTCTTT.

This sequence joins TRBV20-1 and TRBJ2-7, with D perhaps matching TRBD2 (5 bases). Trimming removed 3 bases at V and 3 bases at J, with 18 bases between. CDR1 and CDR2 from the germline V gene are DFQATT and SNEGSKA (reference sequence). This CDR3 comprises 15 residues. CDR3 loop: CSASLRAQPFYEQYF. CDR3 bases: TGCAGTGCTAGTCTGCGGGCCCAGCCTTTCTACGAGCAGTACTTC.

The chain has TRBV7-6 and TRBJ2-7; 11 bases are shared with TRBD2. J was trimmed by 7 bases and V by 1 base; bases with no gene match: 12. This CDR3 region has 17 residues. Germline V gene lookup returns CDR1 SGHVS and CDR2 FNYEAQ. CDR3 loop: CASSLEGTSGTLGEQYF. The CDR3 DNA reads as TGTGCCAGCAGCTTAGAGGGGACTAGCGGTACTTTGGGGGAGCAGTACTTC.

The rearrangement joins TRBV4-2 to TRBJ2-1; 9 bases agree with TRBD2. The CDR3 is 15 amino acids. CDR1 and CDR2 from the germline V gene are LGHNA and YNFKEQ. Losses at the gene ends were 1 base for V and 8 bases for J; bases not matched to a gene: 6. DNA of the CDR3: TGTGCCAGCAGCCAAGCTCTTAGCGGGAGTTATGAGCAGTTCTTC. Amino acids: CASSQALSGSYEQFF.

This clonotype has only a few counts. The genes are TRBV20-1 and TRBJ2-5, with 7 bases matching TRBD2. Germline CDR1 reads DFQATT; CDR2 reads SNEGSKA (reference sequence). The CDR3 is 14 residues long. The J segment lost 3 bases and the V segment lost 5 bases, leaving 9 bases of the junction unmatched. CDR3 sequence reads: CSASTGRYEETQYF. The CDR3 region has the DNA TGCAGTGCTTCAACCGGGAGGTATGAAGAGACCCAGTACTTC.

The chain links TRBV18 to TRBJ1-6; 9 bases match TRBD1. The ends lost 3 bases at V and 9 bases at J; junction bases unmatched: 3. CDR1 is KGHSH, CDR2 LQKENI, per germline. The CDR3 has 14 amino acids. The CDR3 sequence: CASSPGQGISPLHF. As DNA, the CDR3 is TGTGCCAGCTCACCGGGACAGGGTATTTCACCCCTCCACTTT. Supplemented by reference TRBV18 and TRBJ1-6, the full variable domain reads NAGVMQNPRHLVRRRGQEARLRCSPMKGHSHVYWYRQLPEEGLKFMVYLQKENIIDESGMPKERFSAEFPKEGPSILRIQQVVRGDSAAYFCASSPGQGISPLHFGNGTRLTVT.

This sequence joins TRBV5-1 and TRBJ1-1; D call uncertain. Germline CDR1 and CDR2: SGHRS and YFSETQ. V dropped 4 bases and J dropped 4 bases, with 20 bases sitting between them. The CDR3 has 16 residues. The CDR3 sequence: CASSPPFREISTEAFF. CDR3 DNA: TGCGCCAGCAGCCCACCCTTTAGAGAGATCAGCACTGAAGCTTTCTTT. The whole variable domain, filled in from reference TRBV5-1 and TRBJ1-1, reads KAGVTQTPRYLIKTRGQQVTLSCSPISGHRSVSWYQQTPGQGLQFLFEYFSETQRNKGNFPGRFSGRQFSNSRSEMNVSTLELGDSALYLCASSPPFREISTEAFFGQGTRLTVV.

This clonotype was counted only a few times. The chain carries TRBV10-3 and TRBJ1-2; unclear D gene. The CDR3 has 15 amino acids. V was shortened by 6 bases and J by 0 bases, with 14 bases between the two germline ends. CDR1 ENHRY and CDR2 SYGVKD come from the germline V gene. CDR3 loop: CAISSPGSSNYGYTF. The DNA of the CDR3 is TGTGCCATCAGCAGTCCGGGATCCTCTAACTATGGCTACACCTTC.

This clonotype was seen a handful of times. The chain joins TRBV25-1 to TRBJ2-7, with D perhaps matching TRBD2 (5 bases). V gave up 3 bases and J gave up 3 bases, with 9 bases separating them. The CDR3 totals 13 residues. Germline V gives CDR1 MGHDK, CDR2 SYGVNS. The CDR3 here is CASSDAGYYEQYF. CDR3 coding DNA: TGTGCCAGCAGTGATGCGGGCTACTACGAGCAGTACTTC.

The CDR3 reads CSARGGRGDGYTF. The CDR3 DNA follows: TGCAGTGCTAGAGGCGGGAGGGGGGACGGCTACACCTTC. The rearrangement links TRBV20-1 to TRBJ1-2; maybe TRBD1 (6 bases). CDR3 size: 13 residues. Germline loops: CDR1 DFQATT, CDR2 SNEGSKA (reference sequence). Trimming left V 1 base short and J 8 bases short, with 14 bases between.

The chain couples TRBV5-6 to TRBJ1-3; the D is unclear. CDR1 and CDR2 (germline): SGHDT, YYEEEE. The CDR3 sequence is 14 residues long. V dropped 4 bases and J dropped 3 bases, with 11 bases sitting between them. The CDR3 coding sequence is TGTGCCAGCAGCCCGGTCGGGGTTGGAAACACCATATATTTT. Its translation: CASSPVGVGNTIYF.

In this sample, this clonotype turned up a few times. The genes are TRBV6-6 and TRBJ1-1, with D possibly being TRBD1 (6 bases). Trimming pared 6 bases from V and 4 bases from J, leaving 12 bases between. CDR3 length: 13 residues. CDR1 and CDR2 from the germline V gene are MNHNY and SVGAGI (reference sequence). This CDR3 reads CASRRQEGTEAFF. Written as DNA, the CDR3 is TGTGCCAGCAGACGACAGGAGGGCACTGAAGCTTTCTTT.

J is TRBJ2-1 and V is TRBV4-1; the match to TRBD2 covers 8 bases. The V gene's germline CDR1 is MGHRA and CDR2 YSYEKL. This CDR3 is 16 amino acids long. Germline trimming cut 11 bases from V and 4 bases from J; bases unmatched to any gene: 16. CDR3 region: CAGASGPNRGYNEQFF. The CDR3 DNA reads TGCGCCGGGGCTAGCGGGCCTAATAGGGGGTACAATGAGCAGTTCTTC.